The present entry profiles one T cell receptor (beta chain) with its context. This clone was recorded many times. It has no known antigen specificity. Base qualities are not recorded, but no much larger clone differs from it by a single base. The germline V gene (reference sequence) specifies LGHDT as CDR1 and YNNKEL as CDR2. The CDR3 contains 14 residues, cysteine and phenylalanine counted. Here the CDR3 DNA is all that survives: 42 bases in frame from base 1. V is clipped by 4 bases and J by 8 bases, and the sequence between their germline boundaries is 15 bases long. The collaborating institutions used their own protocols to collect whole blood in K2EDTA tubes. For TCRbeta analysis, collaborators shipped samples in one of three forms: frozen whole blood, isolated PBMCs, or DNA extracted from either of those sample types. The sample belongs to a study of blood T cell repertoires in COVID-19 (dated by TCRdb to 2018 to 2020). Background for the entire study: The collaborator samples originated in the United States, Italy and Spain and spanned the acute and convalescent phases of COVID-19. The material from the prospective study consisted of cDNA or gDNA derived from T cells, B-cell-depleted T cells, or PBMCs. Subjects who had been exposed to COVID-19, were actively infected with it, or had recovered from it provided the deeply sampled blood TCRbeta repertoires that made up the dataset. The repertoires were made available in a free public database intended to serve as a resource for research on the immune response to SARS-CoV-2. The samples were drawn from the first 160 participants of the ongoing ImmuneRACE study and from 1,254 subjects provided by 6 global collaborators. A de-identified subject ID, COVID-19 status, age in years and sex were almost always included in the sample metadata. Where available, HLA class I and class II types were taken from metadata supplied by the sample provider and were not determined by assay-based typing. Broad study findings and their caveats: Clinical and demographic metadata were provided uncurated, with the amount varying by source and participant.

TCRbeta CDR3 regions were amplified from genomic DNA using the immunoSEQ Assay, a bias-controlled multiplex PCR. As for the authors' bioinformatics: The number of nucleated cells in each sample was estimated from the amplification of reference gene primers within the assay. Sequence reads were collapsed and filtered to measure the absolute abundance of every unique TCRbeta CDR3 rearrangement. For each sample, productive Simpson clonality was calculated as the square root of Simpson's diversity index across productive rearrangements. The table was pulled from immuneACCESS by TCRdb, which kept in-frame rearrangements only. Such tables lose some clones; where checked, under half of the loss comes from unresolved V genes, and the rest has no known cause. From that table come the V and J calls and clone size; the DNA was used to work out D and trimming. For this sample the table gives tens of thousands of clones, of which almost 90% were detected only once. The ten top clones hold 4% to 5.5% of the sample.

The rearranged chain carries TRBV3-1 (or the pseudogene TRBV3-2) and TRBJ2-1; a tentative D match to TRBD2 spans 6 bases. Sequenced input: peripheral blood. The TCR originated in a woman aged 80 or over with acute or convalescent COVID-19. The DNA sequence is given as TGTGCCAGCAGCCTGACTAGTGTGAGGGATGAGCAGTTCTTC. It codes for CASSLTSVRDEQFF.